The T cell receptor beta chain described here comes from a study of shared clonotypes between healthy human individuals. Study-wide points: Compared with memory subsets, naive subsets generally had larger estimated richness. The naive CD4 repertoires of a handful of donors were compared, and around 5.1% of clonotypes were shared.

Every subset's genomic DNA went evenly onto several immunoSEQ plates. Using approximately 200 ng DNA, some 30,000 T cell genomes, the sorted-subset replicate PCRs were run. TCRdb's table, derived via immunoSEQ multiplex PCR, lists solely in-frame clones and lacks some. The data show around 2.5 million clones, over 85% seen once. From germline, CDR1 is KGHSH and CDR2 LQKENI. This CDR3 spans 15 amino acids. Trimming left V 0 bases short and J 3 bases short, with 11 bases between. Of note for this clone: Its target is not known.

J is TRBJ1-2 and V is TRBV18, with D possibly being TRBD1 (5 bases). Sequencing input: naive CD4+ T cells from PBMCs. The subset denotes: CD45RA+ positively selected. This TCR came from a man aged 18-30 years in good health. Some clones in this sample may be carry-over from other donors' samples. DNA of the CDR3: TGTGCCAGCTCACCACCGATTGTAGGGGACTATGGCTACACCTTC. Its translation: CASSPPIVGDYGYTF.